This T cell receptor beta chain was recorded in a study of T cells in Graves' hyperthyroidism and ophthalmopathy. Only a few counts were recorded for this clonotype. Its target is unknown. Study-level results: Most thyroid clonotypes expanded above 0.001 appeared in blood too.

What was amplified from RNA transcripts were TCR beta CDR3 regions. The HTBI set primed first-round TCR CDR3 RT-PCR. One entry per CDR3 protein results from TCRdb running MiXCR on the multiplex PCR reads. The sample holds roughly 400,000 distinct CDR3 sequences, roughly an eighth seen once. PBMCs stemmed from less than 13 ml fresh peripheral blood. The CDR3 has 17 residues. The germline V gene encodes CDR1 MDHEN and CDR2 SYDVKM. The V end was cut by 5 bases, the J end by 3 bases, with 20 bases between. The V call is TRBV28, the J call TRBJ2-1; maybe TRBD1 (5 bases). Sequencing input: blood. The source of this sequence is a man aged 45-60 years with Graves' ophthalmopathy. CDR3 protein: CASSDAPPTDYYNEQFF. CDR3 nucleotide sequence: TGTGCCAGCAGTGACGCCCCCCCGACAGATTACTACAATGAGCAGTTCTTC.